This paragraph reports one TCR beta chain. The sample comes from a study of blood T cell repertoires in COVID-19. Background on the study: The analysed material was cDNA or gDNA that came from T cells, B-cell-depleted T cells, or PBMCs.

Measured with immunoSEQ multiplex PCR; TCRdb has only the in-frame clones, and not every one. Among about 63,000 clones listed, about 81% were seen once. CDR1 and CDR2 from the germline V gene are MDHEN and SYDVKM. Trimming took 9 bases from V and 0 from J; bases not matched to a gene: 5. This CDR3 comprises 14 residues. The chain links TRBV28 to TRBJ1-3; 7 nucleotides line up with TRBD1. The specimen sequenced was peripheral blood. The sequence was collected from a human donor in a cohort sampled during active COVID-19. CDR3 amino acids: CASRGQPSGNTIYF. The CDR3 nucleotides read TGTGCCAGTCGGGGACAGCCCTCTGGAAACACCATATATTTT.